These 9 T cell receptor beta chains were sequenced from one sample in a study of identical twins. TCRdb passed the 5' RACE reads through MiXCR, listing each CDR3 protein once. The repertoire holds approximately 220,000 distinct CDR3 sequences, with about 7.5% as singletons. In addition, the sample was reused for a study of yellow fever vaccine responses in identical twins.

The material sequenced was memory (CD45RO+) T cells sorted from blood. Receptors originate from a woman in her late teens or twenties in good health.

This clonotype has ten or more counts. The V and J genes are TRBV29-1 and TRBJ1-2; D is uncertain. Trimming took 0 bases from V and 7 from J, leaving 12 bases between them. Germline V lookup: CDR1 SQVTM, CDR2 ANQGSEA. The CDR3 loop spans 13 amino acids. CDR3 sequence: CSVEDVRLSGYTF. The CDR3 region has the DNA TGCAGCGTTGAAGATGTCAGACTGAGTGGCTACACCTTC.

This clonotype has a count of ten or more. The chain carries TRBV9 and TRBJ1-6; D unresolved. The ends were cut back, 2 bases at V and 13 bases at J, with 10 bases in the middle. In germline, CDR1 is SGDLS, CDR2 YYNGEE. This CDR3 contains 12 residues. CDR3: CASSVSGGPLHF. CDR3 DNA sequence: TGTGCCAGCAGCGTGTCCGGAGGGCCCCTCCACTTT.

In its sample, this clonotype was seen many times. The chain recombines TRBV6-2 or TRBV6-3 with TRBJ2-1; no clear D gene. CDR3 length: 13 residues. The germline V gene encodes CDR1 MNHEY and CDR2 SVGEGT. Trimming pared 2 bases from V and 3 bases from J, leaving 5 bases between. In nucleotides, the CDR3 is TGTGCCAGCAGTTACGGGGACTACAATGAGCAGTTCTTC. Translating gives CASSYGDYNEQFF.

The chain is built from TRBV7-2 and TRBJ2-1; 7 nucleotides match TRBD2. This CDR3 has 17 residues. Germline V lookup: CDR1 SGHTA, CDR2 FQGNSA. V was clipped by 2 bases and J by 0 bases; unmatched bases: 7. The CDR3 bases are TGTGCCAGCAGCTTAAAGGGGCGGGGGAGCTCCTACAATGAGCAGTTCTTC. This sequence encodes CASSLKGRGSSYNEQFF.

This clonotype occurred many times. This chain uses TRBV14 with TRBJ2-7; D perhaps matches TRBD1 (6 bases). Germline V lookup: CDR1 SGHDN, CDR2 FVKESK. V was shortened by 1 base and J by 1 base, with 17 bases between the two germline ends. The CDR3 sequence is 17 residues long. The CDR3 nucleotides read TGTGCCAGCAGCCAAGTACCTACCGGGACACTATCCTACGAGCAGTACTTC. This codes for CASSQVPTGTLSYEQYF.

The rearrangement joins TRBV12-3 or TRBV12-4 to TRBJ2-5; unclear D gene. This CDR3 is built from 13 residues. V was trimmed by 1 base and J by 2 bases, leaving 5 bases between them. The CDR3 nucleotides are TGTGCCAGCAGTTTAGTACAACAAGAGACCCAGTACTTC. Protein: CASSLVQQETQYF.

This clonotype was seen at least ten times. The rearrangement links TRBV6-2 or TRBV6-3 to TRBJ2-7; D remains unclear. Looked up from germline, CDR1 is MNHEY and CDR2 is SVGEGT. With 5 bases removed from V and 4 bases from J, the gap between germline ends came to 12 bases. The CDR3 sequence is 13 residues long. In DNA form, the CDR3 reads TGTGCCAGCAGTCAGACCACACTATACGAGCAGTACTTC. It translates to CASSQTTLYEQYF.

V gene TRBV3-1 combines with J gene TRBJ2-7; 7 bases are shared with TRBD2. The CDR3 runs 15 residues. The V segment lost 4 bases and the J segment 2 bases; nucleotides outside the gene matches: 8. The germline CDR1 and CDR2 sequences are LGHDT and YNNKEL (reference sequence). The CDR3 spells CASSPAGGGPYEQYF. CDR3 nucleotide sequence: TGTGCCAGCAGCCCAGCTGGGGGAGGGCCCTACGAGCAGTACTTC.

This clonotype was counted between two and nine times. The chain is built from TRBV5-4 and TRBJ2-1, with D perhaps being TRBD1 or TRBD2 (6 bases each). Between the trimmed V and J ends, which lost 0 bases and 1 base, there was a span of 11 bases. The CDR3 contains 16 residues. CDR1 and CDR2 (germline): SGHNT, YYREEE (reference sequence). This CDR3 is CASSLGGAGSYNEQFF. The DNA of the CDR3 is TGTGCCAGCAGCTTGGGGGGGGCTGGTTCCTACAATGAGCAGTTCTTC.